The next 14 T cell receptor beta chains were all read from a single sample in a study of blood T cell repertoires in COVID-19. Profiling relied on immunoSEQ multiplex PCR, and the TCRdb table lists in-frame clones only, not all of them. The top ten clones hold 5% to 6% of a sample with about 140,000 clones, approximately 81% of them seen once. Sequenced sample: PBMCs or T cells enriched from blood (not recorded which). The receptors originated from a man between 35 and 55 years old with acute COVID-19.

The V and J genes are TRBV7-2 and TRBJ2-3, with TRBD2 matching 8 bases. The CDR3 covers 17 residues. CDR1 SGHTA and CDR2 FQGNSA come from the germline V gene. Trimming cost V 7 bases and J 0 bases; bases outside gene matches: 12. CDR3: CASNPSLGGASTDTQYF. CDR3 coding DNA: TGTGCCAGCAACCCCTCACTCGGGGGGGCGAGCACAGATACGCAGTATTTT.

This clone has just one count. The chain couples TRBV4-1 to TRBJ2-6, with a weak D call TRBD1 (7 bases). This CDR3 contains 18 residues. Germline-derived CDR1 and CDR2 are MGHRA and YSYEKL. The V end lost 4 bases, the J end lost 3 bases, and 19 bases lay between the germline ends. The CDR3, as DNA: TGCGCCAGCAGCCTCCGCGGGACAGATCCTCTTGGGGCCAACGTCCTGACTTTC. This gives the protein CASSLRGTDPLGANVLTF.

The chain joins TRBV19 to TRBJ2-7, with TRBD1 matching 7 bases. J lost 2 bases, V lost 5 bases, and 6 bases had no gene match. This CDR3 is built from 14 residues. Germline V lookup: CDR1 LNHDA, CDR2 SQIVND (reference sequence). The CDR3 loop is CASSGGQATYEQYF. The CDR3 DNA sequence: TGTGCCAGTAGTGGAGGACAGGCCACCTACGAGCAGTACTTC.

The V call is TRBV7-2, the J call TRBJ2-5, with D tentatively TRBD1 (5 bases). The length of the CDR3 is 15 residues. Per the germline V gene, CDR1 is SGHTA and CDR2 is FQGNSA. V gave up 5 bases and J gave up 5 bases, with 18 bases separating them. CDR3 bases: TGTGCCAGCAGCCCACAGGTCGGGTTGGGGGAGACCCAGTACTTC. Protein sequence: CASSPQVGLGETQYF.

The chain recombines TRBV28 with TRBJ1-1; D is unclear. CDR3 length: 13 amino acids. Germline V CDR1 and CDR2: MDHEN, SYDVKM. V lost 2 bases, J lost 9 bases, and 13 bases lay in between. CDR3 sequence: CASSLARVRKAFF. CDR3 nucleotide sequence: TGTGCCAGCAGTTTAGCCCGCGTTCGTAAAGCTTTCTTT.

To note about this clone: The junction shows a germline mismatch at one end, possibly a read error. The chain has TRBV2 and TRBJ1-1; TRBD1 is a possible D gene (6 bases). Germline assignment: CDR1 SNHLY and CDR2 FYNNEI. This CDR3 has 16 residues. CDR3 coding DNA: TGTGCCAGCAGTGAATTTACAGGGATCTTGGGTACTGGAGCTTTCTTT. This sequence encodes CASSEFTGILGTGAFF.

The chain links TRBV10-2 to TRBJ1-6, with unresolved D. Trimming stripped 6 bases from V and 10 bases from J, with 16 bases between. This CDR3 has 14 residues. Germline CDR1 reads WSHSY; CDR2 reads SAAADI. The CDR3 sequence: CASRTGMASSPLHF. The CDR3 DNA reads as TGCGCCAGCAGGACCGGGATGGCGAGCTCACCCCTCCACTTT.

This clone was counted once. The chain combines TRBV10-2 with TRBJ1-5; the D gene is possibly TRBD1 (5 bases). CDR3 length equals 16 residues. V was pared by 2 bases and J by 2 bases, with 13 bases between. CDR1 and CDR2 from the germline V gene are WSHSY and SAAADI. This CDR3 is CASSEGQGRGNQPQHF. The CDR3 DNA reads as TGCGCCAGCAGTGAGGGCCAGGGTCGGGGCAATCAGCCCCAGCATTTT.

Concerning this clone: One end of the junction varies from germline; a read error may be responsible. Here the CDR3 DNA reads TGCGCCAGCAGTTTGGGCGGGACAGGGTTTTCACCCCTCCACTTT. It codes for CASSLGGTGFSPLHF. The V gene is TRBV5-1, the J gene TRBJ1-6; TRBD1 aligns across 9 bases. There are 15 residues in the CDR3. CDR1 and CDR2 (germline): SGHRS, YFSETQ.

This chain links TRBV10-3 with TRBJ2-3; 8 bases are a match to TRBD2. The CDR3 is 17 residues long. The junction had 16 bases not matched to a gene; V was cut back by 8 bases and J by 3 bases. Germline assignment: CDR1 ENHRY and CDR2 SYGVKD. CDR3 nucleotide sequence: TGTGCCATCCGGCCCGGGGGGCGGGGGGCGGTGACAGATACGCAGTATTTT. Translation: CAIRPGGRGAVTDTQYF.

V usage is TRBV6-5 and J usage is TRBJ1-2, with 7 positions matching TRBD1. CDR3 size: 15 residues. From germline, CDR1 is MNHEY and CDR2 SVGAGI. V trimming: 2 bases; J trimming: 2 bases; junction bases outside the gene matches: 5. CDR3 region: CASSYAEGQNYGYTF. CDR3 nucleotides: TGTGCCAGCAGTTACGCAGAGGGACAGAACTATGGCTACACCTTC.

This chain connects TRBV7-9 to TRBJ1-2, with TRBD1 matching over 9 bases. V lost 5 bases and J lost 5; bases outside the gene matches: 6. The CDR3 extends over 14 amino acids. Germline loops: CDR1 SEHNR, CDR2 FQNEAQ (reference sequence). The CDR3 bases are TGTGCCAGCAGCGGGGACAGGGATACTTATGGCTACACCTTC. It codes for CASSGDRDTYGYTF.

The chain carries TRBV25-1 and TRBJ2-5; D possibly corresponds to TRBD1 (6 bases). Deletions cut 6 bases from V and 8 bases from J, with 22 bases between. The CDR3 length is 15 residues. The germline CDR1 and CDR2 sequences are MGHDK and SYGVNS. Here the CDR3 DNA reads TGTGCCAGCAGGCTTACAGGGAGCGGAAAGCCAACCCAGTACTTC. As protein: CASRLTGSGKPTQYF. The variable domain in full, with the rest retrieved from reference TRBV25-1 and TRBJ2-5, is EADIYQTPRYLVIGTGKKITLECSQTMGHDKMYWYQQDPGMELHLIHYSYGVNSTEKGDLSSESTVSRIRTEHFPLTLESARPSHTSQYLCASRLTGSGKPTQYFGPGTRLLVL.

This chain links TRBV24-1 with TRBJ1-4; D gene ambiguous. The CDR3 runs 14 residues. CDR1 is KGHDR and CDR2 is SFDVKD in the germline V gene. Trimming took 4 bases from V and 5 from J, leaving 10 bases between them. The CDR3 bases are TGTGCCACCAGTGACCCGGGTAGAAATGAAAAACTGTTTTTT. Its translation is CATSDPGRNEKLFF.